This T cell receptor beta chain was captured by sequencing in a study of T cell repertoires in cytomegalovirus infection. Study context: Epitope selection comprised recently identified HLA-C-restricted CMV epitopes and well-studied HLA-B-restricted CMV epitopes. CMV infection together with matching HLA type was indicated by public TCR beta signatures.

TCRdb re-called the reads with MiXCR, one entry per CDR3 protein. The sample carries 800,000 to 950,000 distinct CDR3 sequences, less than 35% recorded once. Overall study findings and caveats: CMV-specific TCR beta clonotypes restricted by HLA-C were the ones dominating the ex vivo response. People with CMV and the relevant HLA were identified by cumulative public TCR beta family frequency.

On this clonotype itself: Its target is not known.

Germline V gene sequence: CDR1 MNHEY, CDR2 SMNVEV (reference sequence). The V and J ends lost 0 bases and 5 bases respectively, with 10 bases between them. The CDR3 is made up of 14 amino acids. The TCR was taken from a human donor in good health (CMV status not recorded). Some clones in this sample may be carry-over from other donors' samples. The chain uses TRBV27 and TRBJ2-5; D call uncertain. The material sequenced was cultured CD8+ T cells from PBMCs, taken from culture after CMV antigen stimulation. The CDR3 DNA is TGTGCCAGCAGTTTATCGCCCTTGCCGGAGACCCAGTACTTC. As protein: CASSLSPLPETQYF.